This T cell receptor (beta chain) was retrieved from a study of blood T cell repertoires in COVID-19. For the study at large: Researchers got acute and convalescent COVID-19 samples from the United States, Italy and Spain.

There are 15 residues in the CDR3. Deletions cut 0 bases from V and 5 bases from J, with 15 bases between. Germline CDR1 and CDR2: SGHNT and YYREEE (reference sequence). The assay was immunoSEQ multiplex PCR, and TCRdb's table has in-frame clones only and misses some. The sample lists about 370,000 clones; 75% to 90% were seen once. Input material: PBMCs or T cells enriched from blood (not recorded which). V usage is TRBV5-4 and J usage is TRBJ2-7; no reliable D call. This TCR was recovered from a young man who had recovered from COVID-19. CDR3 residues: CASSLDSVVPHEQYF. CDR3 DNA: TGTGCCAGCAGCTTGGATTCGGTAGTTCCCCACGAGCAGTACTTC.